This T cell receptor beta chain was documented in a study of blood T cells in healthy people across ages. The study's findings and limits: In long-lived donors, naive CD4+ cell counts and diversity exceeded those of aged donors. Unsorted PBMC material precluded a definitive naive versus antigen-experienced comparison.

A second PCR of roughly 6 to 12 cycles used a sample-barcoded 5' primer and a J-beta primer mix. Through a template-switch adaptor with 12 random nucleotides, each cDNA molecule received a tag. TCRdb independently ran MiXCR on the 5' RACE reads; one entry per CDR3 protein. The sample comprises about 730,000 distinct CDR3 sequences, 40% to 45% of which are singletons, and less than 25% rests with the top ten. The V gene lost 6 bases and the J gene lost 0 bases, with 7 bases spanning the gap. CDR3 length: 12 amino acids. Germline lookup yields CDR1 DFQATT and CDR2 SNEGSKA (reference sequence). A remark on this clonotype: Its antigen is undetermined.

Sequencing was performed on blood. V gene TRBV20-1 combines with J gene TRBJ2-3; D gene uncertain. This sequence was found in a woman aged 55-70 years in good health. CDR3 coding DNA: TGCAGTGCAAGCGATAGCACAGATACGCAGTATTTT. This gives the protein CSASDSTDTQYF.